The 5 T cell receptor beta chains below come from one sample, sequenced in a study of technical replicates of blood from a handful of donors. The data were produced by immunoSEQ multiplex PCR, yet TCRdb's version contains in-frame clones alone and is incomplete. The table lists about 83,000 clones, roughly 94% of them singletons. Sequencing was done on a sample of T cells isolated from PBMCs. The source of these receptors is a human donor in good health.

This sequence joins TRBV5-1 and TRBJ2-3; D perhaps matches TRBD1 (6 bases). Trimming cost V 0 bases and J 2 bases, with 7 bases left between them. The CDR3 loop spans 14 amino acids. Germline V lookup: CDR1 SGHRS, CDR2 YFSETQ. The CDR3 sequence is CASSLEGDTDTQYF. CDR3 nucleotide sequence: TGCGCCAGCAGCTTGGAGGGGGACACAGATACGCAGTATTTT.

The genes are TRBV5-1 and TRBJ1-2; D perhaps matches TRBD1 (6 bases). The germline CDR1 and CDR2 sequences are SGHRS and YFSETQ. V lost 1 base and J 6 bases, leaving 16 bases between the germline ends. This CDR3 spans 15 amino acids. CDR3 residues: CASSLRPTGHDGYTF. The CDR3 nucleotides read TGCGCCAGCAGCTTGAGGCCTACAGGGCACGATGGCTACACCTTC.

The rearrangement uses TRBV11-3 and TRBJ2-3, with 8 bases matching TRBD1. Germline CDR1 reads SGHNT; CDR2 reads YENEEA. The CDR3 has 17 amino acids. Germline trimming cut 6 bases from V and 2 bases from J; bases unmatched to any gene: 13. This CDR3 is CASRGPQGDTLTDTQYF. The CDR3 bases are TGTGCCAGCAGAGGGCCACAGGGGGACACACTCACAGATACGCAGTATTTT.

The rearrangement links TRBV6-6 to TRBJ1-4; possible D gene TRBD1, 6 bases. V lost 6 bases and J 5 bases, leaving 10 bases between the germline ends. The CDR3 has 13 residues. Germline lookup yields CDR1 MNHNY and CDR2 SVGAGI (reference sequence). The CDR3 DNA reads as TGTGCCAGCAGACAGGGTGGGAATGAAAAACTGTTTTTT. Protein product: CASRQGGNEKLFF.

The genes are TRBV19 and TRBJ2-2, with 9 bases lining up with TRBD1. V trimming: 6 bases; J trimming: 5 bases; junction bases outside the gene matches: 4. CDR1 is LNHDA and CDR2 is SQIVND in the germline V gene (reference sequence). CDR3 length equals 14 residues. The CDR3 DNA reads as TGTGCCAGTAGCGGGACAGGGTTGACCGGGGAGCTGTTTTTT. It yields the protein CASSGTGLTGELFF.